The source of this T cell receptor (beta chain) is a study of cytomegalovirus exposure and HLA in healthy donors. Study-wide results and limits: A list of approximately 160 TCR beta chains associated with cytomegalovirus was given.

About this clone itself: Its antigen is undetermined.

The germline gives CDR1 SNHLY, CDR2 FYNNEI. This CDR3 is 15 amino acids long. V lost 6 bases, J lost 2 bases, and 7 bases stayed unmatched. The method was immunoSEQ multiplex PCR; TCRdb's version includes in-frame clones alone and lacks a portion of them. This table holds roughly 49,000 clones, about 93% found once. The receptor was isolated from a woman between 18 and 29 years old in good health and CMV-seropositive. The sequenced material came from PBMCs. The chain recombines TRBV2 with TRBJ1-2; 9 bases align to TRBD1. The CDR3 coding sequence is TGTGCCAGCAGGGCCGGGACAGGGCTAAACTATGGCTACACCTTC. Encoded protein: CASRAGTGLNYGYTF.